A single T cell receptor (beta chain) is shown here with its context. The antigen is undetermined. The primer mix had 60 Vbeta and 13 Jbeta primers. The repertoire was sequenced with immunoSEQ multiplex PCR; TCRdb's copy has only in-frame clones and lacks some. The sample holds more than 25,000 clones, 50% to 75% seen once. The data belong to a study of cytomegalovirus exposure and HLA in healthy donors. Study-level findings and limits: Certain sequence variants were highly shared and formed a cluster, and this cluster was likely a sequencing artifact. Follow-up analysis found HLA locus-dependent TCR association rates, highest for DRB1 and lowest for HLA-C. TCR beta V- and J-gene trimming, according to a later analysis, was linked to a missense DCLRE1C variant.

Germline V gene sequence: CDR1 MDHEN, CDR2 SYDVKM. There are 14 residues in the CDR3. Between the trimmed V and J ends, which lost 9 bases and 2 bases, there was a span of 15 bases. The sequencing input was PBMCs. V and J are TRBV28 and TRBJ2-3; D may be TRBD2 (6 bases). The sequence was collected from a male donor in good health and CMV-seropositive. The CDR3 loop is CASRTGGFTDTQYF. DNA for the CDR3: TGTGCCAGTAGGACTGGAGGGTTCACAGATACGCAGTATTTT.